This TCR beta chain is drawn from a study of cytomegalovirus exposure and HLA in healthy donors. Whole-study findings and limits: As was reported, the classifier diagnosed cytomegalovirus status with high specificity and sensitivity. An assumption of roughly uniform sequencing depth across donors underlay the presence/absence analyses.

V lost 5 bases and J 0 bases, leaving 14 bases between the germline ends. The CDR3 loop spans 15 amino acids. Germline CDR1 is LNHDA and CDR2 is SQIVND (reference sequence). As to this clone: Its antigen is not known.

PCR involved 60 Vbeta and 13 Jbeta primers. Profiling relied on immunoSEQ multiplex PCR, and the TCRdb table lists in-frame clones only, not all of them. This table holds about 170,000 clones, 75% to 85% found once. The chain carries TRBV19 and TRBJ2-7, with a tentative D call TRBD1 (5 bases). The sequencing input was PBMCs. This TCR was sampled from a female donor in good health and CMV-seronegative. CDR3 in amino acids: CASSAAGKPSYEQYF. In DNA form, the CDR3 reads TGTGCCAGTAGTGCGGCAGGGAAGCCCTCCTACGAGCAGTACTTC.